This TCR beta chain stems from a study of shared clonotypes between healthy human individuals. Only in-frame clones appear in the TCRdb table, and some are missing; sequencing was by immunoSEQ multiplex PCR. The table lists approximately 530,000 clones, more than 95% of them singletons. The sequence came from a young woman in good health. Material for sequencing was naive CD4+ T cells sorted from blood. Subset here: CD45RA+ positively selected.

The CDR3 bases are TGTGCCTGGATCTCCCCAGCGGACTACACAGATACGCAGTATTTT. Protein: CAWISPADYTDTQYF. The rearrangement links TRBV30 to TRBJ2-3, with a weak D call TRBD2 (6 bases). Germline V gene lookup returns CDR1 GTSNPN and CDR2 SVGIG (reference sequence). There are 15 residues in the CDR3. The V end lost 4 bases, the J end lost 2 bases, and 16 bases lay between the germline ends. The full variable domain, completed using reference TRBV30 and TRBJ2-3, is SQTIHQWPATLVQPVGSPLSLECTVEGTSNPNLYWYRQAAGRGLQLLFYSVGIGQISSEVPQNLSASRPQDRQFILSSKKLLLSDSGFYLCAWISPADYTDTQYFGPGTRLTVL.